Sequencing of this TCR beta chain was carried out in a study of ipilimumab plus nivolumab after autologous stem cell transplantation. Study-wide context: The DLBCL group included primary refractory and relapsed cases.

The CDR3 consists of 15 residues. CDR1 and CDR2 (germline): SEHNR, FQNEAQ (reference sequence). After removal of 8 bases from V and 8 bases from J, the junction contained 14 bases not matched to a gene. Ipilimumab, 1 mg/kg, started 14 to 28 days after autologous transplant. Through week 26, nivolumab 3 mg/kg IV was given weeks 1, 4, 7, 10, then biweekly. Sequenced by immunoSEQ multiplex PCR; TCRdb stores in-frame clones only, minus some. Of around 20,000 clones in the sample, roughly 80% were seen once. The receptor comes from a male donor with diffuse large B-cell lymphoma. This sample comprised PBMCs, obtained in a trial of ipilimumab plus nivolumab as post-transplant consolidation. The rearrangement joins TRBV7-9 to TRBJ1-4; 7 bases agree with TRBD1. The CDR3 DNA reads as TGTGCCAGCTCCCCAGGGGGGCGATGGGGAGAAAAACTGTTTTTT. It yields the protein CASSPGGRWGEKLFF.